Below, 9 T cell receptor beta chains from the same sample are listed, as sequenced in a study of T cell responses to AZD1222 COVID-19 vaccine (dated by TCRdb to the early 2020s). Library preparation used the immunoSEQ multiplex PCR assay. TCRdb retrieved this table from immuneACCESS and kept in-frame rearrangements only. Not all clones are present; in checked studies, unresolved V genes account for under half, and no reason is known for the remainder. Here the sample has roughly 58,000 clones; about 85% occur a single time. The leading ten clones occupy approximately 19% of the sample. Taken with the paper, the label for time point translates to: baseline before first vaccination. The sample's treatment or condition label, decoded: meningococcal conjugate vaccine given as trial control. Material: peripheral blood, obtained on day 0 of MenACWY control vaccination. Every receptor here comes from an adult in good health.

The V and J genes are TRBV7-9 and TRBJ2-3; TRBD2 matches at 12 bases. This CDR3 has 15 residues. Germline trimming cut 5 bases from V and 5 bases from J; bases unmatched to any gene: 5. Germline values: CDR1 SEHNR, CDR2 FQNEAQ (reference sequence). CDR3 nucleotides: TGTGCCAGCAGCGCGACTAGCGGGAGTATAGATACGCAGTATTTT. Its protein is CASSATSGSIDTQYF.

The chain is built from TRBV6-2 or TRBV6-3 and TRBJ2-1; the D is unclear. The CDR3 runs 12 residues. The germline gives CDR1 MNHEY, CDR2 SVGEGT. The ends were cut back, 5 bases at V and 2 bases at J, with 4 bases in the middle. The CDR3 spells CASSRTYNEQFF. The DNA of the CDR3 is TGTGCCAGCAGTCGTACCTACAATGAGCAGTTCTTC.

This chain links TRBV4-1 with TRBJ2-2; D remains ambiguous. V was pared by 6 bases and J by 1 base, with 9 bases between. This CDR3 region has 14 residues. The germline V gene has CDR1 MGHRA and CDR2 YSYEKL. Written as DNA, the CDR3 is TGCGCCAGCAGACTAACAGTGAACACCGGGGAGCTGTTTTTT. Translated, it gives CASRLTVNTGELFF.

As concerns this clone: Other DNA sequences of this sample code for an identical CDR3. The chain uses TRBV28 and TRBJ1-5, with 9 bases that match TRBD1. The CDR3 is made up of 14 amino acids. The germline CDR1 and CDR2 sequences are MDHEN and SYDVKM. The V and J ends lost 5 bases and 4 bases, in that order; junction bases with no gene match: 3. CDR3 protein: CASSPDRGNQPQHF. The CDR3 DNA follows: TGTGCCAGCAGTCCAGACAGGGGGAATCAGCCCCAGCATTTT.

The V gene is TRBV10-3, the J gene TRBJ1-2, with D tentatively TRBD1 (6 bases). Per germline, CDR1 ENHRY and CDR2 SYGVKD. V was shortened by 4 bases and J by 4 bases, with 13 bases between the two germline ends. The CDR3 spans 14 residues. CDR3 amino acids: CAISGDTNPYGYTF. The CDR3 DNA reads as TGTGCCATCAGTGGGGACACCAACCCCTATGGCTACACCTTC.

The rearrangement joins TRBV11-2 to TRBJ1-5; no definite D call. Germline loops: CDR1 SGHAT, CDR2 FQNNGV. This CDR3 is built from 14 residues. The V and J ends lost 3 bases and 4 bases respectively, with 10 bases between them. DNA of the CDR3: TGTGCCAGCAGCTTCGGCTCGGGGAATCAGCCCCAGCATTTT. It is translated as CASSFGSGNQPQHF.

V usage is TRBV6-2 or TRBV6-3 and J usage is TRBJ1-2, with 7 bases lining up with TRBD1. Per the germline V gene, CDR1 is MNHEY and CDR2 is SVGEGT. V lost 6 bases, J lost 4 bases, and 8 bases stayed unmatched. The CDR3 runs to 14 residues. Written as DNA, the CDR3 is TGTGCCAGCAGCCCCGGACAGGACCTCTATGGCTACACCTTC. Residues: CASSPGQDLYGYTF.

The sample holds one count of this clone. The genes are TRBV7-2 and TRBJ2-1, with D possibly being TRBD2 (5 bases). The CDR3 has 15 amino acids. V was pared by 1 base and J by 4 bases, with 11 bases between. The germline V gene has CDR1 SGHTA and CDR2 FQGNSA. CDR3 DNA sequence: TGTGCCAGCAGCTTAGTGGGAGTAAATTACAATGAGCAGTTCTTC. It specifies CASSLVGVNYNEQFF.

This sequence joins TRBV19 and TRBJ2-3; D is undetermined. The CDR3 runs to 13 residues. Looked up from germline, CDR1 is LNHDA and CDR2 is SQIVND (reference sequence). V was cut by 6 bases and J by 4 bases, with 11 bases left in between. The CDR3 here is CASSPLEADTQYF. CDR3 bases: TGTGCCAGTAGCCCTCTTGAGGCAGATACGCAGTATTTT.